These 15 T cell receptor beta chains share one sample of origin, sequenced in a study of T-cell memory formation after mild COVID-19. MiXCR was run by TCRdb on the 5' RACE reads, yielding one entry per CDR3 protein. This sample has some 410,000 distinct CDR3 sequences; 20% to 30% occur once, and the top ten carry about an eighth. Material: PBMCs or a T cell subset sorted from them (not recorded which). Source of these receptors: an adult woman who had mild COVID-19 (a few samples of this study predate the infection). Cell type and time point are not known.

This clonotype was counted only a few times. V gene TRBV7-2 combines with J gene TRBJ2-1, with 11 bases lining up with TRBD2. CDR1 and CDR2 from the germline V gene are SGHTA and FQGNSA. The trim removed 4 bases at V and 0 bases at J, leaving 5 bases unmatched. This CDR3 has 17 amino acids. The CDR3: CASSSILAGGSYNEQFF. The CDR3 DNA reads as TGTGCCAGCAGCTCCATCCTAGCGGGGGGCTCCTACAATGAGCAGTTCTTC. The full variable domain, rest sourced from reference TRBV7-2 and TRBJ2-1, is GAGVSQSPSNKVTEKGKDVELRCDPISGHTALYWYRQSLGQGLEFLIYFQGNSAPDKSGLPSDRFSAERTGGSVSTLTIQRTQQEDSAVYLCASSSILAGGSYNEQFFGPGTRLTVL.

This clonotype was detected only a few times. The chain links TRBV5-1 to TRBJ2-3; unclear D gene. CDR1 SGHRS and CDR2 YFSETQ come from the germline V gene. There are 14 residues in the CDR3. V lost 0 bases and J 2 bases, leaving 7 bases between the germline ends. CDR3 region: CASSLDGTTDTQYF. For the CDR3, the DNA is TGCGCCAGCAGCTTGGATGGCACCACAGATACGCAGTATTTT.

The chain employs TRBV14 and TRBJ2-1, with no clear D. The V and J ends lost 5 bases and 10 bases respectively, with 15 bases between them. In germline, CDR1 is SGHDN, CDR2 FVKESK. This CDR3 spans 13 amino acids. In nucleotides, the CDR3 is TGTGCCAGCAGCTCTTATAGGACGGCGGAGCAGTTCTTC. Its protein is CASSSYRTAEQFF.

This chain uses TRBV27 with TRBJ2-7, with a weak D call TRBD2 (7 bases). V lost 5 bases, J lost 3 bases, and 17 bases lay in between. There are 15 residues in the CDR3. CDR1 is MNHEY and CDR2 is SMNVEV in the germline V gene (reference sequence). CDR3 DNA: TGTGCCAGCAGTCTAGGGGGGGGCTCCGGCTACGAGCAGTACTTC. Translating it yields CASSLGGGSGYEQYF.

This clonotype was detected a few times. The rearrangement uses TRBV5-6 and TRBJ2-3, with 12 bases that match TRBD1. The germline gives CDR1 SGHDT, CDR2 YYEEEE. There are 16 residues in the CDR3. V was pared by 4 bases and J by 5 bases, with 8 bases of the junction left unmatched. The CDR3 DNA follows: TGTGCCAGCAGCGAGGGACAGGGGGCAAGATTAGATACGCAGTATTTT. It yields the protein CASSEGQGARLDTQYF.

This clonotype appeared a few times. The chain's CDR3 is CSAPRPMADDTQYF. Written as DNA, the CDR3 is TGCAGTGCTCCGCGACCAATGGCTGATGATACGCAGTATTTT. The chain combines TRBV20-1 with TRBJ2-3; D gene unclear. The germline V gene has CDR1 DFQATT and CDR2 SNEGSKA (reference sequence). This CDR3 has 14 amino acids. Trimming took 5 bases from V and 6 from J, leaving 18 bases between them.

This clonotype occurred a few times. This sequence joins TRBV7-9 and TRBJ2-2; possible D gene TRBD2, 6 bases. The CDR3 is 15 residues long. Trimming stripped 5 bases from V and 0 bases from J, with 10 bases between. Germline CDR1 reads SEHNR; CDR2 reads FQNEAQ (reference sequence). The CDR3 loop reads CASSAAGSNTGELFF. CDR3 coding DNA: TGTGCCAGCAGCGCGGCGGGGTCGAACACCGGGGAGCTGTTTTTT.

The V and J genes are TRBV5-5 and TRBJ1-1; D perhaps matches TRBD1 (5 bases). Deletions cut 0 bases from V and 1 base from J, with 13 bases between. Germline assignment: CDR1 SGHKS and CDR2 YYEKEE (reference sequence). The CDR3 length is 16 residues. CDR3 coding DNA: TGTGCCAGCAGCTTGGCCGGGGGAAGCGGGAACACTGAAGCTTTCTTT. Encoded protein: CASSLAGGSGNTEAFF.

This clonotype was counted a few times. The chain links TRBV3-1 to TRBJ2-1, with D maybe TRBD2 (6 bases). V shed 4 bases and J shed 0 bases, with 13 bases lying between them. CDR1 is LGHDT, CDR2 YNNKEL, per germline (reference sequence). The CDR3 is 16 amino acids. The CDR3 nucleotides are TGTGCCAGCAGCCTCTGGGCGGGGAGCTCCTACAATGAGCAGTTCTTC. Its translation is CASSLWAGSSYNEQFF.

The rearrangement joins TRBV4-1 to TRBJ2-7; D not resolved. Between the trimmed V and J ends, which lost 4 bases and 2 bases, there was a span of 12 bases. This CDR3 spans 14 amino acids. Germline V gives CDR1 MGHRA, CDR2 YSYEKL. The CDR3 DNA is TGCGCCAGCAGCCCATACGATCCGACCTACGAGCAGTACTTC. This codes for CASSPYDPTYEQYF.

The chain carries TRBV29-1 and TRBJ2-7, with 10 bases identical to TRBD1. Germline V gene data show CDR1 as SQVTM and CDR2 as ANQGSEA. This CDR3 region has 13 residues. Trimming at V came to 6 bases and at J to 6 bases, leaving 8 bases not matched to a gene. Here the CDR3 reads CSVLGDRGGEQYF. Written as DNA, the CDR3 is TGCAGCGTCCTCGGGGACAGGGGAGGCGAGCAGTACTTC.

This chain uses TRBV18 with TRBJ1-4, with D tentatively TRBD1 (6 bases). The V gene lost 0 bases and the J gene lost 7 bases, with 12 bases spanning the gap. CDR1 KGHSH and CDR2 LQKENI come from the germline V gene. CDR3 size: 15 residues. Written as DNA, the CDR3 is TGTGCCAGCTCACCACCGGGGGCGCCGAGTGAAAAACTGTTTTTT. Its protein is CASSPPGAPSEKLFF.

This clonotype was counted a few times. The CDR3 DNA follows: TGCGCCAGCAGCTTCGGGCAGGGGGTCGGAGACGAGCAGTACTTC. Its translation is CASSFGQGVGDEQYF. This chain links TRBV5-1 with TRBJ2-7; 7 positions agree with TRBD1. The V gene's germline CDR1 is SGHRS and CDR2 YFSETQ. This CDR3 has 15 amino acids. Germline trimming cut 2 bases from V and 5 bases from J; bases unmatched to any gene: 10. Variable domain in full (rest from reference TRBV5-1 and TRBJ2-7): KAGVTQTPRYLIKTRGQQVTLSCSPISGHRSVSWYQQTPGQGLQFLFEYFSETQRNKGNFPGRFSGRQFSNSRSEMNVSTLELGDSALYLCASSFGQGVGDEQYFGPGTRLTVT.

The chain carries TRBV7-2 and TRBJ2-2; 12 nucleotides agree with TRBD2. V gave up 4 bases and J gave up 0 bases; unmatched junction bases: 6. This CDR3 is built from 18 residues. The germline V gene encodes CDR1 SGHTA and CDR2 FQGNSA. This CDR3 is CASSSGTSGPTNTGELFF. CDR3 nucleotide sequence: TGTGCCAGCAGCTCCGGGACTAGCGGGCCGACGAACACCGGGGAGCTGTTTTTT.

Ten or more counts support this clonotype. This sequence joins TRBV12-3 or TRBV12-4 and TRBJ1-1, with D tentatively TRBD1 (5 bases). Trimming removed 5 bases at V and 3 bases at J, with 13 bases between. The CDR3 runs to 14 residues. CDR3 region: CASSNPGSDTEAFF. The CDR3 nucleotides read TGTGCCAGCAGTAACCCAGGGAGCGACACTGAAGCTTTCTTT.